These 15 T cell receptor beta chains were sequenced from one sample in a study of T-cell reconstitution after alpha-beta-depleted transplantation in children. Study conclusions and caveats: Roughly two months post-transplant, alpha-beta T cells reportedly originated from several hundred graft clones that had expanded.

No antigen has been identified for these receptors. The TCRbeta library was prepared with unique molecular identifiers. TCRdb passed the PCR reads through MiXCR, listing each CDR3 protein once. This table holds about 32,000 distinct CDR3 sequences, about 7% found once. The sequencing used peripheral blood, collected 60 days after TCRalphabeta/CD19-depleted stem cell transplant. The receptors shown here come from a child in the first two years of life who had a stem cell transplant for acute myeloid leukemia, so the T cells may come from the graft donor.

This clonotype was counted ten times or more. The V gene is TRBV20-1, the J gene TRBJ1-2; maybe TRBD1 (6 bases). The germline V and J ends were trimmed by 1 base and 3 bases, with 18 bases remaining between them. CDR3 length: 16 residues. The V gene's germline CDR1 is DFQATT and CDR2 SNEGSKA (reference sequence). The CDR3 protein is CSARGIAGAVDYGYTF. CDR3 coding DNA: TGCAGTGCTAGAGGCATTGCGGGGGCCGTAGACTATGGCTACACCTTC.

Many counts were recorded for this clonotype. The chain couples TRBV15 to TRBJ1-5; 12 nucleotides align to TRBD1. The J segment lost 7 bases and the V segment lost 1 base, leaving 5 bases of the junction unmatched. The CDR3 has 16 amino acids. Germline loops: CDR1 LNHNV, CDR2 YYDKDF (reference sequence). CDR3 loop: CATSRAGQGAGQPQHF. For the CDR3, the DNA is TGTGCCACCAGCAGAGCGGGACAGGGGGCTGGGCAGCCCCAGCATTTT.

In this sample, this clonotype is medium-sized. This chain links TRBV6-2 or TRBV6-3 with TRBJ2-1, with D possibly called TRBD1 or TRBD2 (6 bases each). Germline V gives CDR1 MNHEY, CDR2 SVGEGT. The CDR3 totals 16 residues. Trimming shortened V by 6 bases and J by 0 bases, and 15 bases separated the two germline ends. The CDR3 nucleotides are TGTGCCAGCAGCCTAGGGGGGACCCACTCCTACAATGAGCAGTTCTTC. It yields the protein CASSLGGTHSYNEQFF.

The genes are TRBV19 and TRBJ2-7; 7 bases fit TRBD1. The germline CDR1 and CDR2 sequences are LNHDA and SQIVND (reference sequence). CDR3 length: 13 residues. The V segment lost 5 bases and the J segment 4 bases; nucleotides outside the gene matches: 5. CDR3 region: CASSLTGVYEQYF. In nucleotides, the CDR3 is TGTGCCAGTAGTTTAACAGGGGTATACGAGCAGTACTTC.

This clonotype was picked up many times. The CDR3 loop is CASSPGTGTTYEQYF. The CDR3 DNA reads TGTGCCAGCAGTCCCGGGACAGGGACAACCTACGAGCAGTACTTC. This chain uses TRBV4-2 with TRBJ2-7; 9 nucleotides agree with TRBD1. CDR3 length: 15 amino acids. Germline V gene lookup returns CDR1 LGHNA and CDR2 YNFKEQ. After removal of 6 bases from V and 2 bases from J, the junction contained 8 bases not matched to a gene.

This clonotype was counted many times. The genes are TRBV6-6 and TRBJ2-5; TRBD2 matches at 7 bases. The J segment lost 9 bases and the V segment lost 6 bases, leaving 1 base of the junction unmatched. The CDR3 length is 10 residues. Germline CDR1 reads MNHNY; CDR2 reads SVGAGI (reference sequence). The CDR3 DNA sequence: TGTGCCAGCAGCGGGGGGTCCCAGTACTTC. Its translation: CASSGGSQYF.

This clonotype occurred many times. This CDR3 reads CASSLGGKRANVLTF. CDR3 in DNA: TGTGCCAGCAGCTTAGGAGGGAAAAGGGCCAACGTCCTGACTTTC. The rearrangement uses TRBV7-3 and TRBJ2-6; TRBD2 might be the D (6 bases). Trimming removed 2 bases at V and 5 bases at J, with 10 bases between. The CDR3 runs to 15 residues. Germline V gives CDR1 SGHTA, CDR2 FQGTGA.

This clonotype was detected many times. The chain has TRBV7-9 and TRBJ2-7; 9 bases match TRBD2. Germline-derived CDR1 and CDR2 are SEHNR and FQNEAQ (reference sequence). The CDR3 runs to 17 residues. Trimming removed 2 bases from V and 2 bases from J; junction bases left unmatched: 10. Here the CDR3 reads CASSLPSGTPGAYEQYF. The DNA for the CDR3 is TGTGCCAGCAGCTTACCTAGCGGGACCCCCGGGGCCTACGAGCAGTACTTC. The full variable domain, in which reference TRBV7-9 and TRBJ2-7 provide the parts outside the CDR3, is DTGVSQNPRHKITKRGQNVTFRCDPISEHNRLYWYRQTLGQGPEFLTYFQNEAQLEKSRLLSDRFSAERPKGSFSTLEIQRTEQGDSAMYLCASSLPSGTPGAYEQYFGPGTRLTVT.

The table lists this clonotype with many counts. This chain uses TRBV27 with TRBJ1-5; D is undetermined. With 3 bases removed from V and 3 bases from J, the gap between germline ends came to 6 bases. The CDR3 sequence is 13 residues long. The germline V gene has CDR1 MNHEY and CDR2 SMNVEV (reference sequence). The CDR3 nucleotides are TGTGCCAGCAGTTTGGCACCCAATCAGCCCCAGCATTTT. It codes for CASSLAPNQPQHF.

This clonotype has at least ten counts. This chain links TRBV10-3 with TRBJ2-7; perhaps D is TRBD1 or TRBD2 (5 bases each). Germline loops: CDR1 ENHRY, CDR2 SYGVKD. Trimming left V 6 bases short and J 2 bases short, with 14 bases between. There are 14 residues in the CDR3. CDR3 loop: CAIRQRGFPYEQYF. The CDR3 coding sequence is TGTGCCATCAGGCAGAGGGGCTTCCCCTACGAGCAGTACTTC.

At least ten counts were recorded for this clonotype. Its ends do not fully match the called genes, so a read error is possible. The chain recombines TRBV24-1 with TRBJ2-1; the match to TRBD2 covers 9 bases. This CDR3 has 15 residues. CDR1 is KGHDR, CDR2 SFDVKD, per germline. Here the CDR3 reads CATSAVAGAANQQFF. In DNA form, the CDR3 reads TGTGCCACCAGTGCCGTAGCGGGGGCGGCCAATCAGCAGTTCTTC.

This clonotype showed up many times. The V call is TRBV5-1, the J call TRBJ2-7; D is possibly TRBD2 (5 bases). Trimming removed 6 bases at V and 0 bases at J, with 16 bases between. The CDR3 is 15 amino acids. Germline V gives CDR1 SGHRS, CDR2 YFSETQ. The CDR3 sequence: CASTPDYRSSYEQYF. CDR3 bases: TGCGCCAGCACCCCAGACTACCGGAGCTCCTACGAGCAGTACTTC.

This clonotype was seen many times. The chain joins TRBV6-2 or TRBV6-3 to TRBJ2-7, with unresolved D. V lost 2 bases, J lost 4 bases, and 12 bases lay in between. The CDR3 runs to 14 residues. Germline V gives CDR1 MNHEY, CDR2 SVGEGT. In DNA, the CDR3 is TGTGCCAGCAGTTACCCGCTAAGGCGATACGAGCAGTACTTC. It encodes CASSYPLRRYEQYF.

In its sample, this clonotype was seen many times. The rearrangement uses TRBV4-3 and TRBJ2-7; D call uncertain. The CDR3 length is 13 residues. The ends were cut back, 1 base at V and 4 bases at J, with 8 bases in the middle. Germline CDR1 LGHNA, CDR2 YSLEER. The CDR3 region is CASSQVRAYEQYF. CDR3 bases: TGCGCCAGCAGCCAAGTCCGGGCTTACGAGCAGTACTTC.

This clonotype was picked up many times. The chain uses TRBV4-3 and TRBJ1-6; D not certain. Trimming removed 4 bases from V and 0 bases from J, with 10 bases in between. In germline, CDR1 is LGHNA, CDR2 YSLEER. The CDR3 has 16 amino acids. CDR3 amino acids: CASSPDRPSYNSPLHF. The CDR3 DNA reads TGCGCCAGCAGCCCGGACCGACCCTCCTATAATTCACCCCTCCACTTT.